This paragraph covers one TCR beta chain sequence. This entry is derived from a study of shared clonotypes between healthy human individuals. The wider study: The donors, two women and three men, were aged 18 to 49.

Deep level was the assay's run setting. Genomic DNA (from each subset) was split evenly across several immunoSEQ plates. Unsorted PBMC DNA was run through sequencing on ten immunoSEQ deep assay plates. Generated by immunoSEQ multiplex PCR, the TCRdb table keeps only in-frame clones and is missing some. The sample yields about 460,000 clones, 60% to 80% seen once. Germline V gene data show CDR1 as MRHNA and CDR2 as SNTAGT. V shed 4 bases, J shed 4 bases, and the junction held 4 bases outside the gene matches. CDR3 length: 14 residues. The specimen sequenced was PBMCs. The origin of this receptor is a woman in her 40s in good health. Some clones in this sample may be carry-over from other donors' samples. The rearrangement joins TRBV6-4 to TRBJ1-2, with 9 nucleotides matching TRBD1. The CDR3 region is CASSAGQGSYGYTF. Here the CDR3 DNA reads TGTGCCAGCAGTGCGGGACAGGGATCCTATGGCTACACCTTC.